The 14 T cell receptor beta chains below all came from one sample that was sequenced in a study of T cells in Graves' hyperthyroidism and ophthalmopathy. Researchers amplified the TCR beta CDR3 regions from RNA transcripts. HTBI primers were the set used in a first-round RT-PCR of the TCR CDR3. TCRdb reanalysed the multiplex PCR reads using MiXCR and keeps one entry per CDR3 protein. This sample has 800,000 or so distinct CDR3 sequences; over 35% occur once, and the top ten carry over 8%. The sample consisted of blood. The receptors were sampled from a man between 18 and 35 years old with Graves' hyperthyroidism.

This clonotype has more than one count but fewer than ten. The genes are TRBV7-9 and TRBJ1-4; D not certain. The CDR3 length is 15 residues. Germline V gives CDR1 SEHNR, CDR2 FQNEAQ (reference sequence). The germline V and J ends were trimmed by 1 base and 4 bases, with 10 bases remaining between them. The CDR3 is CASSLGTDLNEKLFF. CDR3 nucleotides: TGTGCCAGCAGCTTAGGGACGGACCTTAATGAAAAACTGTTTTTT.

In this sample, this clonotype turned up many times. The rearrangement joins TRBV12-3 or TRBV12-4 to TRBJ1-5; no firm D call. The CDR3 has 12 residues. Trimming took 6 bases from V and 4 from J, leaving 7 bases between them. The CDR3 DNA sequence: TGTGCCAGCAGGGGAAGGAATCAGCCCCAGCATTTT. It is translated as CASRGRNQPQHF.

The chain combines TRBV4-2 with TRBJ2-5; the D is unclear. This CDR3 has 15 amino acids. Germline V CDR1 and CDR2: LGHNA, YNFKEQ. Trimming took off 0 bases at V and 1 base at J, with 9 bases between the two ends. CDR3 DNA: TGTGCCAGCAGCCAAGAAGATAGGAGCCAAGAGACCCAGTACTTC. This sequence encodes CASSQEDRSQETQYF.

The chain is built from TRBV5-1 and TRBJ2-5, with D perhaps TRBD1 or TRBD2 (5 bases each). The CDR3 loop spans 15 amino acids. Germline CDR1 reads SGHRS; CDR2 reads YFSETQ. Between the trimmed V and J ends, which lost 4 bases and 7 bases, there was a span of 20 bases. DNA for the CDR3: TGCGCCAGCAGCCCGTGGACTGGGGAAGGGGTGACCCAGTACTTC. This encodes CASSPWTGEGVTQYF.

The chain joins TRBV28 to TRBJ2-5; no clear D gene. Germline-derived CDR1 and CDR2 are MDHEN and SYDVKM. V was trimmed by 5 bases and J by 5 bases, leaving 9 bases between them. This CDR3 region has 12 residues. CDR3 amino acids: CASSLPDETQYF. CDR3 DNA: TGTGCCAGCAGTCTCCCCGATGAGACCCAGTACTTC.

This clonotype was picked up a small number of times. The chain joins TRBV12-3 or TRBV12-4 to TRBJ2-7; D call uncertain. The CDR3 spans 12 residues. The V end lost 3 bases, the J end lost 3 bases, and 6 bases lay between the germline ends. CDR3 in DNA: TGTGCCAGCAGTTTTTATGTCTACGAGCAGTACTTC. Protein product: CASSFYVYEQYF.

The V call is TRBV2, the J call TRBJ1-1, with no clear D. V was cut by 8 bases and J by 7 bases, with 14 bases left in between. This CDR3 region has 12 residues. The germline gives CDR1 SNHLY, CDR2 FYNNEI. CDR3 sequence: CASSVGKGEAFF. The CDR3 coding sequence is TGTGCCAGCTCTGTGGGAAAGGGTGAAGCTTTCTTT.

The chain recombines TRBV4-1 with TRBJ1-1; D gene unclear. Germline V gene data show CDR1 as MGHRA and CDR2 as YSYEKL. The CDR3 consists of 14 residues. V was shortened by 3 bases and J by 0 bases, with 8 bases between the two germline ends. CDR3 coding DNA: TGCGCCAGCAGCCATAAGGACTTGAACACTGAAGCTTTCTTT. The encoded protein is CASSHKDLNTEAFF.

The chain recombines TRBV24-1 with TRBJ2-7; D may be TRBD2 (5 bases). V gave up 6 bases and J gave up 5 bases, with 16 bases separating them. The CDR3 is made up of 14 amino acids. The germline CDR1 and CDR2 sequences are KGHDR and SFDVKD. The CDR3 reads CATSYYLAGDEQYF. The CDR3 region has the DNA TGTGCCACCAGTTATTACCTAGCCGGGGACGAGCAGTACTTC.

This clonotype was found a few times. This chain links TRBV11-3 with TRBJ1-6, with D maybe TRBD1 (5 bases). Trimming left V 8 bases short and J 8 bases short, with 16 bases between. Germline CDR1 reads SGHNT; CDR2 reads YENEEA. CDR3 length equals 14 residues. CDR3 coding DNA: TGTGCCAGCCGGCCGGGGGTCCATGATTCACCCCTCCACTTT. This translates into CASRPGVHDSPLHF.

The J gene is TRBJ1-1, the V gene TRBV7-8, with D possibly matching TRBD1 (5 bases). Germline V lookup: CDR1 SGHVS, CDR2 FQNEAQ. The CDR3 runs 14 residues. The ends were cut back, 3 bases at V and 6 bases at J, with 14 bases in the middle. CDR3 in DNA: TGTGCCAGCAGCTTTACAGGCCCTTTCCCTGAAGCTTTCTTT. This codes for CASSFTGPFPEAFF.

This clonotype turned up a few times. The chain uses TRBV19 and TRBJ2-2; D remains unclear. Germline V gene sequence: CDR1 LNHDA, CDR2 SQIVND (reference sequence). V lost 4 bases and J lost 2, with 8 bases in between. The CDR3 extends over 14 amino acids. The CDR3 bases are TGTGCCAGTAGTAGAAGAGAAAACACCGGGGAGCTGTTTTTT. Residues: CASSRRENTGELFF. Full variable domain (missing parts from reference TRBV19 and TRBJ2-2): DGGITQSPKYLFRKEGQNVTLSCEQNLNHDAMYWYRQDPGQGLRLIYYSQIVNDFQKGDIAEGYSVSREKKESFPLTVTSAQKNPTAFYLCASSRRENTGELFFGEGSRLTVL.

This clonotype was recorded a few times. The chain is built from TRBV5-5 and TRBJ1-1; tentative D call: TRBD1 (5 bases). This CDR3 spans 12 amino acids. The V gene lost 6 bases and the J gene lost 5 bases, with 11 bases spanning the gap. CDR1 and CDR2 (germline): SGHKS, YYEKEE (reference sequence). CDR3 in amino acids: CASIGDLTEAFF. The CDR3 DNA is TGTGCCAGCATAGGGGACCTAACTGAAGCTTTCTTT.

CDR3 amino acids: CASSLEGTEQYF. The DNA for the CDR3 is TGTGCCAGCAGCTTGGAAGGGACCGAGCAGTACTTC. The chain recombines TRBV5-4 with TRBJ2-7; D may be TRBD1 or TRBD2 (5 bases each). Looked up from germline, CDR1 is SGHNT and CDR2 is YYREEE (reference sequence). The CDR3 loop spans 12 amino acids. The V gene lost 0 bases and the J gene lost 6 bases, with 7 bases spanning the gap.